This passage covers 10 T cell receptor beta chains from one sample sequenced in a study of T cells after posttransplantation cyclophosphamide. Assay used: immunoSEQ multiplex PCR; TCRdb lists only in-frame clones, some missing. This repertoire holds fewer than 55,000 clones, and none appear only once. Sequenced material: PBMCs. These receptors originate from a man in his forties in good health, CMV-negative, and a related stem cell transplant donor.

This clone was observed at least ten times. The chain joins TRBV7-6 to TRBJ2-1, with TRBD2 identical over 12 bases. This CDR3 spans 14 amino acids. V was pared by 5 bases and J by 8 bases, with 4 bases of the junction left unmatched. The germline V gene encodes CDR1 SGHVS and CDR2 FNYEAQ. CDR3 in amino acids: CASSGTSGSHEQFF. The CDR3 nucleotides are TGTGCCAGCAGCGGGACTAGCGGGTCACATGAGCAGTTCTTC.

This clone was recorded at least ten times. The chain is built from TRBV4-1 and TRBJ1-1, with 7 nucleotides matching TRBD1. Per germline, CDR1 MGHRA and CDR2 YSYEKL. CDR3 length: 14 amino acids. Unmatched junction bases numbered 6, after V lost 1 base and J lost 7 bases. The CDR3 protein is CASSQALGTDEAFF. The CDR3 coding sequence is TGCGCCAGCAGCCAAGCCCTCGGGACAGATGAAGCTTTCTTT.

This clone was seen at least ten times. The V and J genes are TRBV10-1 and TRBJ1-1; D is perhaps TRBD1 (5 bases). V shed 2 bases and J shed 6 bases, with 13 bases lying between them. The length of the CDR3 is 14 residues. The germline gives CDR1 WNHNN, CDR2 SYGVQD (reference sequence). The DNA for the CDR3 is TGCGCCAGCAGTGAGCAGGGCGGAAGGTCTGAAGCTTTCTTT. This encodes CASSEQGGRSEAFF.

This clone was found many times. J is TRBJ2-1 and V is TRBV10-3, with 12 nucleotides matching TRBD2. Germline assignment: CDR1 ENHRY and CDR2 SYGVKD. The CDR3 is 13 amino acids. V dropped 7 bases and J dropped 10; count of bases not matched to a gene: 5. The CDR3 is CAITASGRAEQFF. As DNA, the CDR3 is TGTGCCATCACGGCTAGCGGGAGGGCCGAGCAGTTCTTC.

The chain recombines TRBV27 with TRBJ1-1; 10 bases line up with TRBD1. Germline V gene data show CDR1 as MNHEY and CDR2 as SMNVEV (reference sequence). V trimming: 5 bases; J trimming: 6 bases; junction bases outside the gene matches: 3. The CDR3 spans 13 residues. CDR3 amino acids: CASSPGQGAEAFF. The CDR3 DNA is TGTGCCAGCAGTCCCGGACAGGGGGCTGAAGCTTTCTTT.

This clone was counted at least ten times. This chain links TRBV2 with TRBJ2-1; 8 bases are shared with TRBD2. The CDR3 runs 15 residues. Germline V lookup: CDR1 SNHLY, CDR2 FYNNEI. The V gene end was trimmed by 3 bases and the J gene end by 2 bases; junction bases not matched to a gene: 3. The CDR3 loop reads CASSDSGGTYNEQFF. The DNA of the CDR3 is TGTGCCAGCAGTGATTCGGGAGGGACCTACAATGAGCAGTTCTTC.

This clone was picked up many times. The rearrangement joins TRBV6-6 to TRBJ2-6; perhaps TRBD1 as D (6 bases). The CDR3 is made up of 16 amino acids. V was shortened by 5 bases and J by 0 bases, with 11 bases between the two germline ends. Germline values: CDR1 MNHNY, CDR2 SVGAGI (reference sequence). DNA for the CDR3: TGTGCCAGCAGTAAGGACAGTATCTCTGGGGCCAACGTCCTGACTTTC. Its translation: CASSKDSISGANVLTF.

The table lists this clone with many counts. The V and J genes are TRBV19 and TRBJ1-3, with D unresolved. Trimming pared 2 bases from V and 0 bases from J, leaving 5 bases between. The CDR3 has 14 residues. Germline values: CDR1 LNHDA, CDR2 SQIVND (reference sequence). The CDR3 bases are TGTGCCAGTAGTATATCCAGCTCTGGAAACACCATATATTTT. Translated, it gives CASSISSSGNTIYF.

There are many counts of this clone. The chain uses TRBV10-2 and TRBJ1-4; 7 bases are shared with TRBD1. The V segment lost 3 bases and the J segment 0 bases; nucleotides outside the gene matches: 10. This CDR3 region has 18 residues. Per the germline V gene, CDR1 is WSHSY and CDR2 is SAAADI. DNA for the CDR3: TGCGCCAGCAGTGAAGGGGGCCAGGTCCCGCCAACTAATGAAAAACTGTTTTTT. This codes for CASSEGGQVPPTNEKLFF.

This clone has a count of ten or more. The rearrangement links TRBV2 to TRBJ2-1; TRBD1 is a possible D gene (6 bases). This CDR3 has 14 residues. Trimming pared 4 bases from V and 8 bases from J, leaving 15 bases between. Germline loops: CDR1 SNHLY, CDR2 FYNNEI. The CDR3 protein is CASSVRGDLDEQFF. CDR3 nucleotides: TGTGCCAGCAGTGTCAGGGGCGATTTGGATGAGCAGTTCTTC.